This record concerns one T cell receptor beta chain sequence. Its antigen is not identified. Clones were sequenced by immunoSEQ multiplex PCR, and TCRdb holds only the in-frame ones, with some missing. Altogether under 80,000 clones are present, 88% being singletons, with the ten largest covering less than 1%. This sample is part of a study of OX40 agonist ivuxolimab in advanced cancers. For the study at large: Hepatocellular carcinoma, melanoma, renal cell or head and neck cancer was diagnosed in the dose-escalation patients.

Blood got drawn at baseline, again on cycle 4 day 1, and then on cycle 7 day 1. Overall study results and limits: Dose levels from 0.1 to 3.0 mg/kg saw CD4+ and CD8+ blood T cells expand clonally by week 6. Compared with CD4+, CD8+ T cells on average had more expanded clones.

The V gene lost 3 bases and the J gene lost 5 bases, with 23 bases spanning the gap. The CDR3 is 18 residues long. CDR1 is MGHRA, CDR2 YSYEKL, per germline. This rearrangement joins TRBV4-1 to TRBJ2-1; D is possibly TRBD2 (6 bases). The specimen was CD4+ or CD8+ T cells sorted from blood, collected in a trial of the OX40 agonist ivuxolimab. This receptor was obtained from an adult with an advanced solid tumor such as melanoma, head and neck, liver or kidney cancer. The DNA of the CDR3 is TGCGCCAGCAGCCAGATGGGAGTTGGAGGGAGGAAGGACAATGAGCAGTTCTTC. This gives the protein CASSQMGVGGRKDNEQFF.